The present TCR beta chain was sequenced within a study of blood T cell repertoires in COVID-19. The overall study: T cells, B-cell-depleted T cells, or PBMCs supplied cDNA or gDNA.

Looked up from germline, CDR1 is SGHVS and CDR2 is FQNEAQ. V lost 1 base, J lost 5 bases, and 11 bases lay in between. CDR3 length equals 14 residues. Participants came from about 23 US areas, aged about 18 to 89 years. Categorization into cohorts depended on clinical history that participants reported. Study processing details: Estimates of nucleated cell counts were drawn from the amplification of reference gene primers. Measured with immunoSEQ multiplex PCR; TCRdb has only the in-frame clones, and not every one. V, J and clone size reflect that table, while D and trimming were determined from the DNA. Of around 270,000 clones detected, over 75% appear once; the ten largest clones hold roughly 4%.

Sequencing was carried out using PBMCs or T cells enriched from blood (not recorded which). This sequence originates from a woman in her twenties or thirties who had recovered from COVID-19. The V call is TRBV7-8, the J call TRBJ1-1; D is perhaps TRBD1 (5 bases). Here the CDR3 DNA reads TGTGCCAGCAGCTTAGTTGGGGGAGGAACTGAAGCTTTCTTT. Amino acids: CASSLVGGGTEAFF.